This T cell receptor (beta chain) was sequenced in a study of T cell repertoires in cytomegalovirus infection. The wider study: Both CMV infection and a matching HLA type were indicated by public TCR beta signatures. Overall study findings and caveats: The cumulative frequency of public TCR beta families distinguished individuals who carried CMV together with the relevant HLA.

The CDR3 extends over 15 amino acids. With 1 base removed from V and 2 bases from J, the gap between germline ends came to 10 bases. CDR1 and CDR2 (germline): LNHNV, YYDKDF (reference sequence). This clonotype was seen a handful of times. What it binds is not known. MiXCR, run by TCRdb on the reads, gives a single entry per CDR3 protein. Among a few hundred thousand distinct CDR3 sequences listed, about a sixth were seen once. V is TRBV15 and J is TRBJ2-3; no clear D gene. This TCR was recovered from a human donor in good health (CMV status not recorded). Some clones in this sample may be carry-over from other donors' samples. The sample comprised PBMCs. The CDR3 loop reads CATSRANGPTDTQYF. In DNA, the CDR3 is TGTGCCACCAGCAGAGCCAACGGTCCCACAGATACGCAGTATTTT.